Listed below are T cell receptor beta chains from one sample, sequenced in a study of monozygotic twins with inflammatory bowel disease. TCRdb reprocessed the 5' RACE reads, keeping one entry per CDR3 protein, no DNA. The sample shows 400,000 or so distinct CDR3 sequences, and more than 2% sits with its ten largest clones. The sample comprised blood. The receptors stem from a human donor with ulcerative colitis or Crohn's disease, or a healthy co-twin of an affected twin (not recorded which). Each CDR3 is given with its conserved first and last residue.

v_call	j_call	cdr3_aa
TRBV12-3/TRBV12-4	TRBJ2-3	CASSLAFRTASSGVDTQYF
TRBV10-3	TRBJ2-1	CAISGQDLYNEQFF
TRBV12-3/TRBV12-4	TRBJ1-1	CASSRGRMNTEAFF
TRBV19	TRBJ2-3	CASTMAGAPSTDTQYF
TRBV7-9	TRBJ2-6	CASSSTSGSSGANVLTF
TRBV7-8	TRBJ1-2	CASSSDRDYGYTF
TRBV18	TRBJ2-5	CASSLSGILETQYF
TRBV7-2	TRBJ2-7	CASRDRVAYEQYF
TRBV28	TRBJ2-2	CASSLGPWDGELFF
TRBV6-5	TRBJ2-3	CASSYPPRRSEDTQYF
TRBV9	TRBJ2-5	CASSETGTLETQYF
TRBV20-1	TRBJ1-5	CSAKMDRTEQPQHF
TRBV20-1	TRBJ2-1	CRAGTSGLYNEQFF
TRBV24-1	TRBJ2-7	CATSHENEQYF
TRBV7-9	TRBJ1-5	CASSLDYPGTGDRTSNQPQHF
TRBV5-1	TRBJ2-3	CASSLAAGGGSDTQYF
TRBV5-1	TRBJ1-4	CASSLEGAKATNEKLFF
TRBV5-6	TRBJ2-3	CASSLSAFSTDTQYF
TRBV20-1	TRBJ1-4	CSARGGHALHGEKLFF
TRBV5-1	TRBJ2-6	CASSLVPRGQGANVLTF
TRBV6-2/TRBV6-3	TRBJ2-7	CASSSLIADPWNEQYF
TRBV28	TRBJ2-5	CASSPIGGQQETQYF
TRBV4-1	TRBJ1-1	CASSQDMEGLNTEAFF
TRBV20-1	TRBJ2-1	CSAPYPTADNEQFF
TRBV5-1	TRBJ1-5	CASSLTGTSNQPQHF
TRBV28	TRBJ2-7	CASRPRDRAGDEQYF
TRBV19	TRBJ2-1	CASSIVQGINEQFF
TRBV29-1	TRBJ2-7	CSVEDPASGTYEQYF
TRBV12-3/TRBV12-4	TRBJ1-5	CASSLGGGIAPQHF